This TCR beta chain was found in a study of blood T cell repertoires in COVID-19. On the study more broadly: T cells, B-cell-depleted T cells, or PBMCs supplied cDNA or gDNA.

Everyone who took part was roughly 18 to 100 years old, and they came from about two dozen US areas. Resolution of symptoms, clearance, or two negative PCRs was present in recovered Cohort 3 donors. The trim removed 6 bases at V and 6 bases at J, leaving 5 bases unmatched. In germline, CDR1 is MNHEY, CDR2 SVGAGI. CDR3 length equals 14 residues. In the authors' workflow: Scientists estimated how many nucleated cells there were by amplifying reference gene primers. Libraries were prepared by immunoSEQ multiplex PCR; TCRdb keeps only in-frame clonotypes and omits some of them. V and J calls and clone size are those listed in that table; D and trimming were worked out from the DNA. Here the sample spans about 330,000 clones, 92% being singletons.

The clonotype comes from a woman in her thirties who had recovered from COVID-19. Input material: PBMCs or T cells enriched from blood (not recorded which). The genes are TRBV6-5 and TRBJ2-2; 9 positions agree with TRBD1. CDR3 sequence (DNA): TGTGCCAGCAGATACAGGGGGCTCTCCGGGGAGCTGTTTTTT. Its translation: CASRYRGLSGELFF.